Below are 31 T cell receptor beta chains sequenced from a single sample in a study of cytomegalovirus exposure and HLA in healthy donors. PCR used 60 Vbeta primers and 13 Jbeta primers. TCRdb's table, derived via immunoSEQ multiplex PCR, lists solely in-frame clones and lacks some. The data contain about 72,000 clones, roughly four fifths of them seen just once; the ten biggest clones take up about 6.8%. The sequenced material came from PBMCs. These receptors were taken from a human donor in good health.

The chain employs TRBV4-1 and TRBJ2-1; 11 nucleotides agree with TRBD2. V lost 3 bases to trimming and J lost 5 bases; unmatched junction nucleotides: 15. Germline V gene sequence: CDR1 MGHRA, CDR2 YSYEKL. The CDR3 sequence is 19 residues long. DNA for the CDR3: TGCGCCAGCAGCCAGGAAAGAAATCTAGCGGGGGGCAGCCACAATGAGCAGTTCTTC. Its protein product is CASSQERNLAGGSHNEQFF.

The chain is built from TRBV7-8 and TRBJ2-1; perhaps TRBD1 as D (5 bases). CDR3 length: 14 amino acids. Looked up from germline, CDR1 is SGHVS and CDR2 is FQNEAQ. V was clipped by 5 bases and J by 6 bases, with 14 bases between them. CDR3 residues: CASSPSTGTNEQFF. In DNA, the CDR3 is TGTGCCAGCAGCCCAAGCACAGGTACCAATGAGCAGTTCTTC.

This sequence joins TRBV7-3 and TRBJ2-1; 10 nucleotides agree with TRBD1. Germline loops: CDR1 SGHTA, CDR2 FQGTGA. The CDR3 has 16 residues. With V trimmed by 5 bases and J by 5 bases, 9 bases remained unmatched. The CDR3 loop is CASSPTGTGVDNEQFF. CDR3 sequence (DNA): TGTGCCAGCAGCCCAACCGGGACAGGGGTGGACAATGAGCAGTTCTTC.

The chain has TRBV7-2 and TRBJ2-7; D is unresolved. In germline, CDR1 is SGHTA, CDR2 FQGNSA. V lost 4 bases and J 0 bases, leaving 13 bases between the germline ends. The CDR3 covers 15 residues. The CDR3 region has the DNA TGTGCCAGCAGCTCGGAGCCCGCCTTCTCCTACGAGCAGTACTTC. This sequence encodes CASSSEPAFSYEQYF.

The gene calls are TRBV28 and TRBJ2-3; D remains ambiguous. This CDR3 comprises 13 residues. The germline CDR1 and CDR2 sequences are MDHEN and SYDVKM. V was clipped by 5 bases and J by 0 bases, with 6 bases between them. CDR3 coding DNA: TGTGCCAGCAGTCCCCCAAGCACAGATACGCAGTATTTT. Translated, it gives CASSPPSTDTQYF. The full variable domain, in which reference TRBV28 and TRBJ2-3 provide the parts outside the CDR3, is DVKVTQSSRYLVKRTGEKVFLECVQDMDHENMFWYRQDPGLGLRLIYFSYDVKMKEKGDIPEGYSVSREKKERFSLILESASTNQTSMYLCASSPPSTDTQYFGPGTRLTVL.

The chain couples TRBV5-1 to TRBJ2-1; the match to TRBD2 covers 8 bases. After removal of 6 bases from V and 7 bases from J, the junction contained 6 bases not matched to a gene. Germline CDR1 SGHRS, CDR2 YFSETQ. The CDR3 is made up of 13 amino acids. This CDR3 is CASTRTGGNEQFF. Here the CDR3 DNA reads TGCGCCAGCACCAGGACGGGGGGGAATGAGCAGTTCTTC.

CDR3: CASSVTGGRYEQYF. DNA for the CDR3: TGCGCCAGCAGCGTGACCGGGGGGCGGTACGAGCAGTACTTC. The chain is built from TRBV5-1 and TRBJ2-5; weak D call: TRBD2 (7 bases). The J call may be incorrect, as the DNA end agrees better with TRBJ2-7. From germline, CDR1 is SGHRS and CDR2 YFSETQ. CDR3 length: 14 amino acids.

CDR3 DNA sequence: TGTGCCAGCAGCCCGATGACTAGCGGGGGGTACAATGAGCAGTTCTTC. Protein product: CASSPMTSGGYNEQFF. The rearrangement links TRBV7-3 to TRBJ2-1; 13 bases match TRBD2. The germline gives CDR1 SGHTA, CDR2 FQGTGA. This CDR3 region has 16 residues. After removal of 5 bases from V and 4 bases from J, the junction contained 5 bases not matched to a gene.

This clone appeared a few times. The chain has TRBV19 and TRBJ2-7; 8 positions match TRBD1. Germline CDR1 reads LNHDA; CDR2 reads SQIVND (reference sequence). Trimming cost V 4 bases and J 0 bases; bases outside gene matches: 5. CDR3 size: 15 residues. The DNA for the CDR3 is TGTGCCAGTAGTAACCGGGACAGGAGCTCCTACGAGCAGTACTTC. Amino acids: CASSNRDRSSYEQYF.

V is TRBV7-2 and J is TRBJ1-1, with D possibly TRBD1 on 5 matching bases. V was pared by 4 bases and J by 3 bases, with 12 bases between. Germline values: CDR1 SGHTA, CDR2 FQGNSA. The CDR3 runs 14 residues. CDR3 DNA sequence: TGTGCCAGCAGCTCTCACAGGTTCGACACTGAAGCTTTCTTT. Translated: CASSSHRFDTEAFF.

This sequence joins TRBV29-1 and TRBJ1-2, with 11 bases fitting TRBD1. Germline lookup yields CDR1 SQVTM and CDR2 ANQGSEA. CDR3 size: 15 residues. V shed 6 bases, J shed 4 bases, and the junction held 10 bases outside the gene matches. CDR3 residues: CSVDVSGTGGYGYTF. CDR3 DNA: TGCAGCGTGGATGTTTCGGGGACAGGGGGCTATGGCTACACCTTC. Combining the CDR3 with reference TRBV29-1 and TRBJ1-2 gives the whole variable domain SAVISQKPSRDICQRGTSLTIQCQVDSQVTMMFWYRQQPGQSLTLIATANQGSEATYESGFVIDKFPISRPNLTFSTLTVSNMSPEDSSIYLCSVDVSGTGGYGYTFGSGTRLTVV.

The V call is TRBV4-1, the J call TRBJ1-4; D perhaps matches TRBD1 (6 bases). Germline V CDR1 and CDR2: MGHRA, YSYEKL. The CDR3 sequence is 17 residues long. Trimming removed 2 bases from V and 1 base from J, with 14 bases in between. The CDR3 region is CASSQTPTGRTNEKLFF. CDR3 DNA: TGCGCCAGCAGCCAAACCCCTACAGGGAGAACTAATGAAAAACTGTTTTTT.

This clone showed up just a few times. Other DNA sequences in the sample encode the same CDR3. The V gene is TRBV19, the J gene TRBJ2-5, with a tentative D call TRBD1 (5 bases). Trimming stripped 6 bases from V and 2 bases from J, with 10 bases between. Looked up from germline, CDR1 is LNHDA and CDR2 is SQIVND (reference sequence). The CDR3 loop spans 13 amino acids. The CDR3 sequence: CASSSDRQETQYF. The CDR3 coding sequence is TGTGCCAGTAGCAGCGACAGACAAGAGACCCAGTACTTC.

The table lists this clone with a few counts. The V gene is TRBV5-1, the J gene TRBJ2-5; maybe TRBD2 (7 bases). Trimming removed 1 base from V and 3 bases from J, with 19 bases in between. CDR1 is SGHRS and CDR2 is YFSETQ in the germline V gene. The CDR3 extends over 17 amino acids. CDR3 sequence reads: CASSLRPGGPSEETQYF. In nucleotides, the CDR3 is TGCGCCAGCAGCTTGAGACCCGGGGGGCCTTCGGAAGAGACCCAGTACTTC.

The gene calls are TRBV4-2 and TRBJ2-3; 9 bases match TRBD2. The CDR3 contains 16 residues. J lost 2 bases, V lost 2 bases, and 5 bases had no gene match. Germline V gene lookup returns CDR1 LGHNA and CDR2 YNFKEQ. The CDR3 DNA reads as TGTGCCAGCAGCCAACAGTTAGCGGGGGACACAGATACGCAGTATTTT. As protein: CASSQQLAGDTDTQYF.

The sample holds a few counts of this clone. The rearrangement links TRBV9 to TRBJ2-3, with D perhaps matching TRBD2 (6 bases). This CDR3 has 15 residues. The V and J ends lost 4 bases and 5 bases respectively, with 17 bases between them. Germline V gene data show CDR1 as SGDLS and CDR2 as YYNGEE. The DNA of the CDR3 is TGTGCCAGCAGCCCCCGGACTACAGGAATAGATACGCAGTATTTT. It yields the protein CASSPRTTGIDTQYF.

The chain has TRBV7-9 and TRBJ1-6; D perhaps matches TRBD1 (5 bases). CDR1 and CDR2 (germline): SEHNR, FQNEAQ (reference sequence). This CDR3 is 15 amino acids long. Between the trimmed V and J ends, which lost 3 bases and 9 bases, there was a span of 15 bases. This chain's CDR3 is CASSFGDLGGSPLHF. The CDR3 bases are TGTGCCAGCAGCTTCGGAGACTTGGGGGGTTCACCCCTCCACTTT. Based on the CDR3 plus reference TRBV7-9 and TRBJ1-6, the full variable domain is DTGVSQNPRHKITKRGQNVTFRCDPISEHNRLYWYRQTLGQGPEFLTYFQNEAQLEKSRLLSDRFSAERPKGSFSTLEIQRTEQGDSAMYLCASSFGDLGGSPLHFGNGTRLTVT.

The rearrangement joins TRBV29-1 to TRBJ2-3; 8 bases agree with TRBD2. This CDR3 has 14 residues. Germline CDR1 reads SQVTM; CDR2 reads ANQGSEA. V trimming: 5 bases; J trimming: 0 bases; junction bases outside the gene matches: 4. The CDR3 nucleotides read TGCAGCGTTTCTAGCGGGTCTAGCACAGATACGCAGTATTTT. As protein: CSVSSGSSTDTQYF.

The CDR3 DNA reads as TGTGCCAGCAGCAAAGAAGGGACAGGGAATAGTTCACCCCTCCACTTT. Protein sequence: CASSKEGTGNSSPLHF. This chain joins TRBV6-6 and TRBJ1-6; 9 bases map to TRBD1. Trimming took 6 bases from V and 9 from J; bases not matched to a gene: 12. The CDR3 covers 16 residues. Germline V gene sequence: CDR1 MNHNY, CDR2 SVGAGI (reference sequence).

The rearrangement uses TRBV19 and TRBJ2-7, with TRBD1 identical over 9 bases. V lost 4 bases to trimming and J lost 2 bases; unmatched junction nucleotides: 6. This CDR3 comprises 15 residues. Germline values: CDR1 LNHDA, CDR2 SQIVND (reference sequence). CDR3 residues: CASSKDRGATYEQYF. Written as DNA, the CDR3 is TGTGCCAGTAGTAAGGACAGGGGAGCAACCTACGAGCAGTACTTC.

J is TRBJ2-5 and V is TRBV11-3; 10 nucleotides match TRBD2. The germline gives CDR1 SGHNT, CDR2 YENEEA. There are 17 residues in the CDR3. V gave up 5 bases and J gave up 2 bases; unmatched junction bases: 11. In nucleotides, the CDR3 is TGTGCCAGCAGCCTAATGTCGCCTAGCGGGGGTCAAGAGACCCAGTACTTC. Amino acids: CASSLMSPSGGQETQYF.

The genes are TRBV13 and TRBJ1-2, with D tentatively TRBD1 (6 bases). The V and J ends lost 8 bases and 7 bases respectively, with 17 bases between them. Germline V gene sequence: CDR1 PRHDT, CDR2 FYEKMQ (reference sequence). This CDR3 has 13 amino acids. As DNA, the CDR3 is TGTGCCAGCGGTAGGGGGAGCCGAGGTGGCTACACCTTC. Its protein is CASGRGSRGGYTF.

The rearrangement uses TRBV21-1 and TRBJ1-5; TRBD1 was called by the table and not checked on the DNA. TRBV21-1 is a documented pseudogene. The CDR3 totals 17 residues. The CDR3 region has the DNA TGTGCCAGCAGCAAAGTACCCGGACAGGGTTGCAATCAGCCCCAGCATTTT. Protein: CASSKVPGQGCNQPQHF.

There are a few counts of this clone. The chain employs TRBV7-2 and TRBJ1-2; the D is unclear. V lost 0 bases, J lost 5 bases, and 10 bases lay in between. Germline V lookup: CDR1 SGHTA, CDR2 FQGNSA. The CDR3 sequence is 14 residues long. CDR3 in DNA: TGTGCCAGCAGCTTAGCGAGGGCAGTTTATGGCTACACCTTC. Protein product: CASSLARAVYGYTF.

The rearrangement joins TRBV28 to TRBJ1-1, with D possibly TRBD1 on 5 matching bases. Germline V CDR1 and CDR2: MDHEN, SYDVKM. The CDR3 runs to 11 residues. V was shortened by 4 bases and J by 12 bases, with 12 bases between the two germline ends. The CDR3 loop reads CASSSTRVTFF. For the CDR3, the DNA is TGTGCCAGCAGTTCCACCAGGGTGACTTTCTTT.

The rearrangement joins TRBV19 to TRBJ2-3, with D perhaps matching TRBD2 (6 bases). Trimming left V 2 bases short and J 0 bases short, with 12 bases between. The CDR3 is 16 amino acids. Germline V gene data show CDR1 as LNHDA and CDR2 as SQIVND (reference sequence). CDR3 residues: CASSILVAASTDTQYF. CDR3 bases: TGTGCCAGTAGTATATTGGTAGCGGCCAGCACAGATACGCAGTATTTT.

The chain recombines TRBV6-5 with TRBJ1-4; perhaps TRBD1 as D (5 bases). This CDR3 spans 16 amino acids. V was pared by 2 bases and J by 3 bases, with 13 bases between. The germline CDR1 and CDR2 sequences are MNHEY and SVGAGI. The CDR3 DNA follows: TGTGCCAGCAGTTACACTCCGGGCAGGGCTAATGAAAAACTGTTTTTT. This translates into CASSYTPGRANEKLFF.

V is TRBV30 and J is TRBJ2-3; 16 bases match TRBD2. V lost 5 bases to trimming and J lost 3 bases; unmatched junction nucleotides: 8. The CDR3 has 17 amino acids. Germline assignment: CDR1 GTSNPN and CDR2 SVGIG (reference sequence). The CDR3 region has the DNA TGTGCCTGGGGCCGGGGACTAGCGGGGGGGGGAACAGATACGCAGTATTTT. Its translation is CAWGRGLAGGGTDTQYF.

The chain links TRBV7-3 to TRBJ2-5; the match to TRBD2 covers 12 bases. Germline V gene lookup returns CDR1 SGHTA and CDR2 FQGTGA. The CDR3 has 17 amino acids. V gave up 5 bases and J gave up 5 bases; unmatched junction bases: 12. The CDR3 here is CASSVIRTSGVRETQYF. In DNA, the CDR3 is TGTGCCAGCAGCGTAATAAGGACTAGCGGGGTGCGGGAGACCCAGTACTTC.

In regard to this clone: A read error may produce the germline difference seen at one junction end. The chain has TRBV7-2 and TRBJ1-2; 9 positions agree with TRBD1. CDR1 SGHTA and CDR2 FQGNSA come from the germline V gene. This CDR3 is 15 amino acids long. The CDR3 DNA reads TGTGCCAGCAGCCCCGGGACAGGGACAAACTATGGCTACCCCTTC. Translation gives CASSPGTGTNYGYPF.

This chain's CDR3 is CASSYFRGPNTGELFF. Here the CDR3 DNA reads TGTGCCAGCAGTTATTTTCGAGGGCCTAACACCGGGGAGCTGTTTTTT. The chain recombines TRBV6-5 with TRBJ2-2; tentative D call: TRBD2 (5 bases). Trimming pared 3 bases from V and 2 bases from J, leaving 13 bases between. The CDR3 covers 16 residues. The germline V gene has CDR1 MNHEY and CDR2 SVGAGI.